These T cell receptor beta chains were read from a single sample in a study of cytotoxic CD8 clonotypes in ibrutinib-treated CLL. Clones were sequenced by immunoSEQ multiplex PCR, and TCRdb holds only the in-frame ones, with some missing. This table has some 300,000 clones, roughly 80% appearing once. Sequencing used PBMCs, obtained before ibrutinib treatment. Every receptor here comes from a human donor with chronic lymphocytic leukemia. CDR3s include the opening cysteine and the closing phenylalanine or tryptophan. A D gene is named only where the DNA matches it firmly. Clone size is shown for a subset of rows, as once, few, many or a class of expanded clone.

v_call	j_call	d_call	clone_size	cdr3_length	cdr3_aa	cdr3_nt
TRBV29-1	TRBJ2-1	TRBD2	-	16	CSVEGSPAGGRDEQFF	TGCAGCGTTGAAGGATCACCAGCGGGAGGGCGTGATGAGCAGTTCTTC
TRBV5-4	TRBJ1-2	-	once	13	CASSFRRSYGYTF	TGTGCCAGCAGCTTTCGCAGGAGCTATGGCTACACCTTC
TRBV15	TRBJ2-7	-	-	14	CATSRAPLSAEQYF	TGTGCCACCAGCAGAGCCCCACTCTCCGCCGAGCAGTACTTC
TRBV5-1	TRBJ2-5	TRBD2	-	18	CASSSTGLAGDYQETQYF	TGCGCCAGCAGCTCAACGGGACTAGCGGGAGATTATCAAGAGACCCAGTACTTC
TRBV30	TRBJ2-2	-	-	14	CAWSGIRNTGELFF	TGTGCCTGGAGTGGGATTCGGAACACCGGGGAGCTGTTTTTT
TRBV27	TRBJ2-1	TRBD2	-	16	CASSTGRLAGPNEQFF	TGTGCCAGCAGTACGGGACGGCTAGCGGGACCCAATGAGCAGTTCTTC
TRBV4-1	TRBJ2-3	TRBD2	-	17	CASSPRLAGGQTDTQYF	TGCGCCAGCAGTCCAAGACTAGCGGGAGGGCAGACAGATACGCAGTATTTT
TRBV7-9	TRBJ1-5	-	-	16	CASSFTGPYSNQPQHF	TGTGCCAGCAGCTTTACCGGGCCATATAGCAATCAGCCCCAGCATTTT
TRBV7-9	TRBJ1-1	-	-	14	CASSDTRIRTEAFF	TGTGCCAGCAGCGACACTCGGATACGGACTGAAGCTTTCTTT
TRBV27	TRBJ1-5	-	-	17	CASSLFAERNSNQPQHF	TGTGCCAGCAGTTTATTTGCGGAAAGGAATAGCAATCAGCCCCAGCATTTT
TRBV5-1	TRBJ2-3	TRBD2	few	16	CASSLGNGGSADTQYF	TGCGCCAGCAGCTTGGGTAATGGCGGGAGTGCAGATACGCAGTATTTT
TRBV5-1	TRBJ2-1	-	-	11	CASSLNNEQFF	TGCGCCAGCAGCTTAAACAATGAGCAGTTCTTC
TRBV6-5	TRBJ2-3	-	-	14	CASSYSMTADTQYF	TGTGCCAGCAGTTACTCGATGACCGCAGATACGCAGTATTTT
TRBV10-3	TRBJ2-1	-	-	11	CAISDREKQFF	TGTGCCATCAGTGACAGGGAGAAGCAGTTCTTC
TRBV7-3	TRBJ2-2	-	-	16	CASSLNRDSTTGELFF	TGTGCCAGCAGCTTAAATCGGGACTCTACCACCGGGGAGCTGTTTTTT
TRBV27	TRBJ1-1	-	-	11	CASIVETEAFF	TGTGCCAGCATTGTGGAAACTGAAGCTTTCTTT
TRBV19	TRBJ1-5	TRBD1	-	14	CASSFTGGSQPQHF	TGTGCCAGTAGTTTTACAGGGGGAAGTCAGCCCCAGCATTTT
TRBV7-6	TRBJ2-1	-	-	15	CASSFGDDSYNEQFF	TGTGCCAGCAGCTTCGGTGACGACTCCTACAATGAGCAGTTCTTC
TRBV29-1	TRBJ1-2	-	-	14	CSVEDLWPDYGYTF	TGCAGCGTTGAAGATCTGTGGCCGGACTATGGCTACACCTTC
TRBV4-3	TRBJ2-3	TRBD2	-	16	CASSQGLAGAEDTQYF	TGCGCCAGCAGCCAAGGTCTAGCGGGAGCTGAAGATACGCAGTATTTT
TRBV5-6	TRBJ2-3	TRBD2	-	16	CASSGGTSGRVDTQYF	TGTGCCAGCAGCGGCGGGACTAGCGGGAGAGTAGATACGCAGTATTTT
TRBV7-9	TRBJ2-1	TRBD2	-	15	CASSEGTSGYNEQFF	TGTGCCAGCAGCGAGGGGACTAGCGGCTACAATGAGCAGTTCTTC
TRBV4-3	TRBJ2-7	TRBD2	-	15	CASSQTSGRGYEQYF	TGCGCCAGCAGCCAGACTAGCGGGAGAGGCTACGAGCAGTACTTC
TRBV4-3	TRBJ2-7	-	-	16	CASSQDLTSLAYEQYF	TGCGCCAGCAGCCAAGATTTGACTAGTCTAGCTTACGAGCAGTACTTC
TRBV27	TRBJ2-4	TRBD2	-	15	CATHGREGAKNIQYF	TGTGCCACCCACGGCAGGGAGGGAGCCAAAAACATTCAGTACTTC
TRBV9	TRBJ2-5	-	few	13	CASSVFGRETQYF	TGTGCCAGCAGCGTATTTGGCCGAGAGACCCAGTACTTC
TRBV10-3	TRBJ2-7	TRBD2	-	17	CAISEPRELAGAYEQYF	TGTGCCATCAGTGAGCCAAGAGAGTTAGCGGGAGCCTACGAGCAGTACTTC
TRBV30	TRBJ2-1	-	once	14	CAWSVGAHKNEQFF	TGTGCCTGGAGTGTCGGGGCGCACAAAAATGAGCAGTTCTTC
TRBV7-9	TRBJ2-2	-	-	13	CASSLDSAGELFF	TGTGCCAGCAGCTTAGATAGCGCCGGGGAGCTGTTTTTT
TRBV4-2	TRBJ2-5	-	-	15	CASSQVESVKETQYF	TGTGCCAGCAGCCAAGTAGAGTCTGTGAAAGAGACCCAGTACTTC
TRBV27	TRBJ1-4	TRBD1	-	15	CASSPTGFWNEKLFF	TGTGCCAGCAGTCCGACAGGGTTCTGGAATGAAAAACTGTTTTTT
TRBV28	TRBJ2-7	TRBD2	once	20	CASRPGLAGERGWGTYEQYF	TGTGCCAGCAGGCCTGGACTAGCGGGAGAAAGAGGGTGGGGGACCTACGAGCAGTACTTC
TRBV5-1	TRBJ2-5	-	-	14	CASSLGRVQETQYF	TGCGCCAGCAGCTTGGGACGGGTACAAGAGACCCAGTACTTC
TRBV9	TRBJ2-3	TRBD2	-	17	CASSGRGTSPSTDTQYF	TGTGCCAGCAGCGGAAGGGGGACTAGCCCTAGCACAGATACGCAGTATTTT
TRBV28	TRBJ1-6	TRBD1	-	17	CASTYRGQGAQNSPLHF	TGTGCCAGCACCTACCGGGGGCAGGGGGCGCAGAATTCACCCCTCCACTTT
TRBV7-2	TRBJ2-7	TRBD1	-	15	CASSPTGTGTYEQYF	TGTGCCAGCAGCCCAACCGGGACAGGAACCTACGAGCAGTACTTC
TRBV9	TRBJ1-1	-	-	14	CASSSLGRVTEAFF	TGTGCCAGCAGCTCCCTTGGCAGAGTCACTGAAGCTTTCTTT
TRBV30	TRBJ2-3	TRBD2	-	15	CAWIGGGISTDTQYF	TGTGCCTGGATTGGGGGGGGGATTTCCACAGATACGCAGTATTTT
TRBV19	TRBJ2-3	-	-	14	CASSISGATDTQYF	TGTGCCAGTAGTATCAGCGGAGCCACAGATACGCAGTATTTT
TRBV25-1	TRBJ2-1	TRBD1	-	16	CASSVWDRGLHNEQFF	TGTGCCAGCAGTGTTTGGGACAGGGGGCTTCACAATGAGCAGTTCTTC
TRBV4-3	TRBJ2-3	-	-	13	CASSQDRRDTQYF	TGCGCCAGCAGCCAAGATCGGAGGGATACGCAGTATTTT
TRBV18	TRBJ2-7	TRBD1	-	14	CASSPGQGRYEQYF	TGTGCCAGCTCACCAGGACAGGGGCGGTACGAGCAGTACTTC
TRBV25-1	TRBJ2-7	-	few	14	CASSENNRVAEQYF	TGTGCCAGCAGTGAAAATAACAGGGTAGCCGAGCAGTACTTC
TRBV5-1	TRBJ1-1	TRBD1	-	15	CASRSDRGLGTEAFF	TGCGCCAGCAGATCGGACAGGGGGCTTGGCACTGAAGCTTTCTTT
TRBV20-1	TRBJ2-1	-	-	10	CSAQYNEQFF	TGCAGTGCGCAATACAATGAGCAGTTCTTC
TRBV19	TRBJ2-3	-	-	14	CASSMWQGIDTQYF	TGTGCCAGTAGTATGTGGCAGGGAATAGATACGCAGTATTTT